This note documents a single T cell receptor (beta chain) sequence. In its sample, this clone was seen a few times. Its binding antigen is unknown. No qualities accompany the bases; no much larger clone lies one base away. In the prospective study, participants were about 18 to 89 years old, resided in about two dozen geographic areas of the United States, and were enrolled through a virtual design. Cohort assignment in the prospective study relied on participant-reported clinical history from a screening survey and a study questionnaire. In the prospective study, whole blood, serum and a nasopharyngeal or oropharyngeal swab were collected from each participant by mobile phlebotomists. Prospective study participants could optionally give additional blood draws and questionnaires over a roughly 2-month period. Blood samples from the prospective study were shipped frozen or at room temperature prior to DNA extraction.

TCRbeta CDR3 regions were amplified from genomic DNA using the immunoSEQ Assay, a bias-controlled multiplex PCR. On the authors' methods: The number of nucleated cells in each sample was estimated from the amplification of reference gene primers within the assay. Sequence reads were collapsed and filtered to measure the absolute abundance of every unique TCRbeta CDR3 rearrangement. Productive Simpson clonality was computed per sample as the square root of Simpson's diversity index over productive rearrangements. In its TCRdb copy, this immuneACCESS table keeps in-frame sequences only and misses some clones. Where compared with another copy, unresolved V genes explain less than half of these, and the others have no known cause. D and trimming come from the DNA, and the V and J calls and clone size come from that table. The sample yields approximately 150,000 clones; over 70% were counted once. Together, the top ten hold approximately 5.1% of the sample.

The record originates from a study of blood T cell repertoires in COVID-19 (TCRdb year 2020). Background on the whole study: Samples from collaborators originated in the United States, Italy and Spain and spanned both the acute and convalescent phases of COVID-19. The material from the prospective study consisted of cDNA or gDNA derived from T cells, B-cell-depleted T cells, or PBMCs. The dataset comprised deeply sampled blood TCRbeta repertoires from subjects exposed to, actively infected with, or recovered from COVID-19. The repertoires were released in a freely available public database meant as a resource for research on the immune response to SARS-CoV-2. The samples were drawn from the first 160 participants of the ongoing ImmuneRACE study and from 1,254 subjects provided by 6 global collaborators. Sample metadata almost always included a de-identified subject ID, COVID-19 status, age in years and sex. Where available, HLA class I and class II types were obtained from metadata supplied by the sample provider rather than from assay-based typing.

Sequences SGHVS (CDR1) and FQNEAQ (CDR2) are obtained from the germline V gene. The germline V and J ends show losses of 4 bases and 4 bases respectively, and no gene match explains 5 bases of the junction. Inclusive of the bounding cysteine and phenylalanine, the CDR3 is 15 residues long. The kept DNA is CDR3 alone, 45 bases in frame from the first base. What the work shows at the level of the full study, not this receptor alone: The amount of clinical and demographic metadata varied by source and participant and was provided uncurated.

The rearrangement joined TRBV7-8 to TRBJ2-2, with 8 bases matching TRBD2. The TCR comes from a woman in her thirties or forties with acute COVID-19. Sample: PBMCs or T cells enriched from blood (not recorded which). CDR3 loop: CASSSLAGTTGELFF. The DNA sequence follows: TGTGCCAGCAGCTCCTTAGCGGGAACCACCGGGGAGCTGTTTTTT.